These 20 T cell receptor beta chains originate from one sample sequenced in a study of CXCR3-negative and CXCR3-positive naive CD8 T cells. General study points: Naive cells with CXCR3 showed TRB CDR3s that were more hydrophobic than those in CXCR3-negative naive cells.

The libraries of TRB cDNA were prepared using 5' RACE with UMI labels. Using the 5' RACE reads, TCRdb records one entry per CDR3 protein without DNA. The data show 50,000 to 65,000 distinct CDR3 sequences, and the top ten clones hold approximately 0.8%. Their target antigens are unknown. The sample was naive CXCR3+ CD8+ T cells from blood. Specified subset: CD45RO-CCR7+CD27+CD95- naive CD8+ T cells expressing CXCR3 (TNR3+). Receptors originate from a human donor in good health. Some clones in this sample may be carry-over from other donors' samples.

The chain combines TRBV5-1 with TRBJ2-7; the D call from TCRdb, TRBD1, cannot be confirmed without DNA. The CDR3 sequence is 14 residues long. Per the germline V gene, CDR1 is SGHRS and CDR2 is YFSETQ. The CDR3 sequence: CASSLLPGGDEQYF.

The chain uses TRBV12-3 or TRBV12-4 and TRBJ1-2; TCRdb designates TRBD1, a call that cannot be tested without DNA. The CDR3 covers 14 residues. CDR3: CASRRGQGVGCYTF.

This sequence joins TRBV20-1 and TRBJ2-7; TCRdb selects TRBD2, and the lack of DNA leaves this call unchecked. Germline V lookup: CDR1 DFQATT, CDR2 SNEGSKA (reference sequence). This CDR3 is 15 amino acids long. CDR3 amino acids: CSAPTTSGSTHEQYF.

This chain's CDR3 is CMGQGVTGELFF. The chain recombines TRBV29-1 with TRBJ2-2; TCRdb's D call of TRBD1 is untestable without DNA. CDR3 length: 12 amino acids. The germline gives CDR1 SQVTM, CDR2 ANQGSEA.

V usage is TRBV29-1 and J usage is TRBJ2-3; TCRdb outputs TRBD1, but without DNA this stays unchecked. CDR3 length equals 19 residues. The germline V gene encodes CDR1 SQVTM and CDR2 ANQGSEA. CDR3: CSVEFSTGTAFTSTDTQYF.

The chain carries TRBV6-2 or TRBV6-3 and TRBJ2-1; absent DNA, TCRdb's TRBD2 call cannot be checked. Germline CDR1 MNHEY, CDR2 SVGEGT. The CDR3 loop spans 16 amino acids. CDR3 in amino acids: CARSLLAEGSHNEQFF.

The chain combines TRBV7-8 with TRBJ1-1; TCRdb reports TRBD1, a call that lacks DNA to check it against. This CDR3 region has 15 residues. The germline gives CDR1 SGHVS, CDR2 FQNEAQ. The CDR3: CASSAGQGGNTEAFF.

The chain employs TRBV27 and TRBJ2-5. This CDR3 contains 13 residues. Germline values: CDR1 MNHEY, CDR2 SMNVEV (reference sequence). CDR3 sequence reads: CASSRLQQETQYF.

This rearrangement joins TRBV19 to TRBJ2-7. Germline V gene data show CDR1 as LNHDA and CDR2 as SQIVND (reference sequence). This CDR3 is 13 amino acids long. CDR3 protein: CASSIFGDLEQYF.

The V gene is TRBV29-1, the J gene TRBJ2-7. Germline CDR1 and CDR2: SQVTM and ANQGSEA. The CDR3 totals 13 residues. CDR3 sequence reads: CSVRLGFSYEQYF.

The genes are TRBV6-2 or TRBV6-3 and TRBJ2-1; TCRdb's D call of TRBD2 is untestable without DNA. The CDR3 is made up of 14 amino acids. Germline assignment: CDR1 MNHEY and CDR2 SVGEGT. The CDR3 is CATGAGTSYNEQFF.

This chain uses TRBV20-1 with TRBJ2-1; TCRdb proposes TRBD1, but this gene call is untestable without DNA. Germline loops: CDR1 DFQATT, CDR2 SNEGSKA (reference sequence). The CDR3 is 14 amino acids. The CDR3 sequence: CSAPRGGPYNEQFF.

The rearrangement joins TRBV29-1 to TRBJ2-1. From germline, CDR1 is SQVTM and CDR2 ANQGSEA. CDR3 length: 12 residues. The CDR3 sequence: CSVVRSGNEQFF.

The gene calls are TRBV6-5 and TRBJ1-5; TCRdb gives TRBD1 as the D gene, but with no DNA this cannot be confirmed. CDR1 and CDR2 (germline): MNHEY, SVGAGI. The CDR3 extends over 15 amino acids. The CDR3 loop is CASSYKQGSLQPQHF.

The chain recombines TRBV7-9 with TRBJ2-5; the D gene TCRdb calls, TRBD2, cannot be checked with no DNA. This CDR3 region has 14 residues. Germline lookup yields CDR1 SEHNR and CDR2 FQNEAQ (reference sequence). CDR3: CASSSPGLGETQYF. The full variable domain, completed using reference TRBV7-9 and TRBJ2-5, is DTGVSQNPRHKITKRGQNVTFRCDPISEHNRLYWYRQTLGQGPEFLTYFQNEAQLEKSRLLSDRFSAERPKGSFSTLEIQRTEQGDSAMYLCASSSPGLGETQYFGPGTRLLVL.

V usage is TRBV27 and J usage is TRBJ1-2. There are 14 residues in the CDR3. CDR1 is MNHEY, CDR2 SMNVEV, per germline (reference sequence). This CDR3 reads CASSLSGLNYGYTF.

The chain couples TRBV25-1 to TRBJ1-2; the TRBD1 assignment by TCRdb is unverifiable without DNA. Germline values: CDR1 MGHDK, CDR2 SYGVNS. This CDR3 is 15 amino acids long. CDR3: CASSEGDPGVYGYTF.

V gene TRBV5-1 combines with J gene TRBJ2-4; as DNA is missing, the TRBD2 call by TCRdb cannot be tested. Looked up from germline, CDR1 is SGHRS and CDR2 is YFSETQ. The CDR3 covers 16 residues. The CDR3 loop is CASSFGLAGEGDIQYF.

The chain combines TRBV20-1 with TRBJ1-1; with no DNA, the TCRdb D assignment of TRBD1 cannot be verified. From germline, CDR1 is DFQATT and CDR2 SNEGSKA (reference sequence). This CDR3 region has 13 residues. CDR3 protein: CSARGADWGEAFF.

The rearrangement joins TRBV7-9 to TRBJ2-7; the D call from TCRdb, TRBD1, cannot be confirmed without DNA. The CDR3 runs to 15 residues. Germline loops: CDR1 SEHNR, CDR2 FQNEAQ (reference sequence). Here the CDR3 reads CASSFGEGQNYEQYF.